The source of this TCR beta chain is a study of Ad26.COV2.S vaccination and SARS-CoV-2 variants. TCRdb's copy holds only in-frame clones and misses some; the assay was immunoSEQ multiplex PCR. The profile covers approximately 450,000 clones, with approximately 90% appearing a single time and 12% taken by the ten largest. The CDR3 totals 15 residues. Trimming removed 3 bases from V and 4 bases from J; junction bases left unmatched: 3. Germline values: CDR1 SGHNT, CDR2 YENEEA. This sample's treatment: some 20 received Ad26.COV2.S at low or high dose, single or two shots; about five received placebo; per-sample allocation not given. Samples analyzed were those drawn on day 63 after the first vaccine or placebo injection.

The sample was peripheral blood, taken in a trial of Ad26.COV2.S vaccine versus placebo. The clonotype was recovered from a person aged 18 to 59 who received the Ad26.COV2.S COVID-19 vaccine or a placebo. This chain links TRBV11-3 with TRBJ2-3, with 11 bases identical to TRBD1. CDR3 bases: TGTGCCAGCAGCTTGGGGACAGGGGGAGCAGATACGCAGTATTTT. This translates into CASSLGTGGADTQYF.